This T cell receptor (beta chain) was profiled in a study of blood T cell repertoires in COVID-19. Overall study: The samples span acute and convalescent COVID-19 from the United States, Italy and Spain. T cells, B-cell-depleted T cells, or PBMCs supplied cDNA or gDNA.

Trimming removed 7 bases at V and 3 bases at J, with 10 bases between. There are 12 residues in the CDR3. Per the germline V gene, CDR1 is SGHNT and CDR2 is YYREEE (reference sequence). Produced via immunoSEQ multiplex PCR; TCRdb's table is partial and in-frame only. The sample contains about 480,000 clones, around 89% of which appear only once. Sequenced material: peripheral blood. The origin of this receptor is a woman in her thirties with acute or convalescent COVID-19. The chain carries TRBV5-4 and TRBJ2-5; D might be TRBD2 (7 bases). CDR3 amino acids: CASGGAKETQYF. The CDR3 DNA reads TGTGCCAGCGGGGGGGCCAAAGAGACCCAGTACTTC.